This is a list of T cell receptor beta chains from one sample in a study of blood T cells in healthy people across ages. TCRdb used MiXCR to reprocess the 5' RACE reads, holding one entry per CDR3 protein. This table holds some 1.4 million distinct CDR3 sequences, 42% found once. The source material was blood. The receptors derive from a woman between 18 and 29 years old in good health. CDR3s include the opening cysteine and the closing phenylalanine or tryptophan.

v_call cdr3_aa
TRBV4-1 CASSQGQGTGEQYF
TRBV20-1 CSARDRTANTEAFF
TRBV20-1 CSARMGAQPQHF
TRBV28 CASKRFSSYNEQYF
TRBV4-1 CASSRSPGEGRGNQPQHF
TRBV2 CASNTPTGGDYNSPLHF
TRBV20-1 CSARLGAGVRQFF
TRBV13 CASSLGLVTRLETPIYF
TRBV3-1 CASSQEGLPYDYTF
TRBV5-6 CASSFTGRVNTEAFF
TRBV4-1 CASSQARVAGNTEAFF
TRBV29-1 CSVADYIQYF
TRBV30 CAWRDRGTYYGHTF
TRBV18 CASSKGLADNEQFF
TRBV25-1 CASSEYFVGQANNYGYTF
TRBV20-1 CSARWAGKNYEQYF
TRBV3-1 CASSQSTGRLYEQYF
TRBV9 CASSDRLGGSPLHF
TRBV27 CASSTGVSYEQYF
TRBV6-2/TRBV6-3 CASRRTSENTGELFF
TRBV6-6 CASRRQGANSGDNVLTF
TRBV5-4 CASCWAGDSTDTQYF
TRBV12-3/TRBV12-4 CASSSLTDRVEGYF
TRBV28 CASSSGQGAHGYTF
TRBV27 CASSERLAGGNIQYF
TRBV27 CASSLKPGGKETQFF